The following is a T cell receptor beta chain sequence with its context. Its target is unknown. When ophthalmopathy did not progress within 18 months, Graves' hyperthyroidism was considered stable. This specimen comes from a study of T cells in Graves' hyperthyroidism and ophthalmopathy. Findings and caveats of the study: Appearing also in blood were most of the thyroid clonotypes expanded above 0.001.

TCR beta CDR3 regions were amplified from RNA. TCR CDR3 underwent first-round RT-PCR with the HTBI primer set. TCRdb reprocessed the multiplex PCR reads via MiXCR and lists one record per CDR3 protein. The table records roughly 400,000 distinct CDR3 sequences, about 25% of them present only once. There are 14 residues in the CDR3. CDR1 and CDR2 from the germline V gene are SGHTA and FQGNSA. Trimming cost V 10 bases and J 3 bases; bases outside gene matches: 11. The V call is TRBV7-2, the J call TRBJ2-7, with 8 bases that match TRBD1. The receptor's source is a man aged 50-59 years with Graves' hyperthyroidism. The sample taken for sequencing was blood. The CDR3 DNA reads TGTGCCACCAGTGACACCGGACAGGGCTACGAGCAGTACTTC. This sequence encodes CATSDTGQGYEQYF.